These 28 T cell receptor beta chains originate from one sample sequenced in a study of blood T cell repertoires in COVID-19. The protocol was immunoSEQ multiplex PCR, while the TCRdb copy is restricted to in-frame clones and leaves out a portion. There are about 250,000 clones in the sample; roughly 84% occur only once, and 27% lies in the top ten. The sequencing input was peripheral blood. These receptors all come from a man aged 40-55 years with acute or convalescent COVID-19.

The genes are TRBV5-5 and TRBJ1-1; 9 bases are a match to TRBD1. Germline loops: CDR1 SGHKS, CDR2 YYEKEE (reference sequence). This CDR3 comprises 14 residues. Germline trimming cut 3 bases from V and 3 bases from J; bases unmatched to any gene: 3. The CDR3 sequence is CASSWTGVHTEAFF. The CDR3 region has the DNA TGTGCCAGCAGCTGGACAGGGGTTCACACTGAAGCTTTCTTT.

This clone was seen once. The chain is built from TRBV19 and TRBJ2-5, with 7 nucleotides matching TRBD2. The CDR3 is 14 residues long. The germline V gene has CDR1 LNHDA and CDR2 SQIVND (reference sequence). V lost 3 bases and J lost 5; bases outside the gene matches: 6. CDR3 DNA sequence: TGTGCCAGTAGTATCACGGGGGGAACTGAGACCCAGTACTTC. Protein: CASSITGGTETQYF.

This rearrangement joins TRBV27 to TRBJ2-5; TRBD1 is a possible D gene (5 bases). CDR1 is MNHEY and CDR2 is SMNVEV in the germline V gene (reference sequence). The CDR3 covers 13 residues. Trimming took off 6 bases at V and 3 bases at J, with 11 bases between the two ends. In DNA, the CDR3 is TGTGCCAGCAGGTTGGGGCAGAAAGAGACCCAGTACTTC. Its translation: CASRLGQKETQYF.

The genes are TRBV4-2 and TRBJ2-5; perhaps TRBD2 as D (5 bases). The CDR3 is 13 amino acids. In germline, CDR1 is LGHNA, CDR2 YNFKEQ. Deletions cut 1 base from V and 5 bases from J, with 8 bases between. CDR3 sequence reads: CASSQALEETQYF. CDR3 in DNA: TGTGCCAGCAGCCAAGCACTAGAGGAGACCCAGTACTTC.

V is TRBV5-8 and J is TRBJ1-2, with 8 bases matching TRBD1. The length of the CDR3 is 15 residues. V lost 1 base to trimming and J lost 7 bases; unmatched junction nucleotides: 9. Germline assignment: CDR1 SGHTS and CDR2 YDEGEE. The CDR3 protein is CASSLLQGASAGYTF. CDR3 nucleotide sequence: TGTGCCAGCAGCTTGTTGCAGGGGGCCAGCGCTGGCTACACCTTC.

The chain uses TRBV3-1 (or the pseudogene TRBV3-2) and TRBJ2-1, with 9 bases fitting TRBD2. The junction had 11 bases not matched to a gene; V was cut back by 7 bases and J by 7 bases. Germline V gene data show CDR1 as LGHDT and CDR2 as YNNKEL (reference sequence). This CDR3 comprises 15 residues. CDR3 region: CASTFSGSGLNEQFF. As DNA, the CDR3 is TGTGCCAGCACCTTTAGCGGGAGTGGTTTAAATGAGCAGTTCTTC.

This chain connects TRBV27 to TRBJ2-1; weak D call: TRBD2 (6 bases). The V end lost 0 bases, the J end lost 9 bases, and 12 bases lay between the germline ends. The CDR3 contains 14 residues. The germline CDR1 and CDR2 sequences are MNHEY and SMNVEV (reference sequence). CDR3 amino acids: CASSLSPGSGEQFF. The CDR3 DNA follows: TGTGCCAGCAGTTTATCTCCCGGGAGCGGTGAGCAGTTCTTC.

The rearrangement uses TRBV9 and TRBJ1-2; possibly TRBD1 for D (6 bases). CDR3 length equals 15 residues. V shed 0 bases and J shed 0 bases, with 9 bases lying between them. Per germline, CDR1 SGDLS and CDR2 YYNGEE. The CDR3: CASSVGTAANYGYTF. In DNA, the CDR3 is TGTGCCAGCAGCGTAGGGACAGCAGCTAACTATGGCTACACCTTC.

The V and J genes are TRBV10-1 and TRBJ2-1; tentatively, D is TRBD2 (5 bases). This CDR3 comprises 15 residues. Trimming left V 2 bases short and J 5 bases short, with 13 bases between. Germline loops: CDR1 WNHNN, CDR2 SYGVQD (reference sequence). The CDR3 reads CASSEEGRLNNEQFF. The CDR3 coding sequence is TGCGCCAGCAGTGAGGAGGGCCGCTTGAACAATGAGCAGTTCTTC.

The chain is built from TRBV2 and TRBJ1-4; D is unresolved. This CDR3 region has 14 residues. V lost 2 bases, J lost 7 bases, and 11 bases lay in between. CDR1 and CDR2 from the germline V gene are SNHLY and FYNNEI. The CDR3 sequence: CASSEIERGEKLFF. The CDR3, as DNA: TGTGCCAGCAGTGAAATAGAACGCGGTGAAAAACTGTTTTTT.

This clone came up a few times. The rearrangement uses TRBV28 and TRBJ1-2, with D tentatively TRBD1 (6 bases). Germline V gene lookup returns CDR1 MDHEN and CDR2 SYDVKM. V was shortened by 3 bases and J by 0 bases, with 14 bases between the two germline ends. This CDR3 has 16 residues. The CDR3 reads CASSFGGGGANYGYTF. CDR3 sequence (DNA): TGTGCCAGCAGTTTTGGGGGAGGGGGAGCTAACTATGGCTACACCTTC.

This clone was seen more than once but under ten times. This chain joins TRBV7-3 and TRBJ2-1; D is possibly TRBD1 (6 bases). Trimming took off 5 bases at V and 6 bases at J, with 8 bases between the two ends. This CDR3 contains 12 residues. Germline lookup yields CDR1 SGHTA and CDR2 FQGTGA. The CDR3 reads CASSIQGNEQFF. The DNA of the CDR3 is TGTGCCAGCAGCATACAGGGCAATGAGCAGTTCTTC.

The CDR3 region has the DNA TGTGCCAGCAGTTTAAGGGGCTATGAAAAACTGTTTTTT. It encodes CASSLRGYEKLFF. This chain links TRBV27 with TRBJ1-4, with a possible D match to TRBD1 (5 bases). Germline CDR1 MNHEY, CDR2 SMNVEV (reference sequence). The V and J ends lost 2 bases and 6 bases respectively, with 7 bases between them. This CDR3 region has 13 residues. Full variable domain (missing parts from reference TRBV27 and TRBJ1-4): EAQVTQNPRYLITVTGKKLTVTCSQNMNHEYMSWYRQDPGLGLRQIYYSMNVEVTDKGDVPEGYKVSRKEKRNFPLILESPSPNQTSLYFCASSLRGYEKLFFGSGTQLSVL.

The rearrangement joins TRBV5-6 to TRBJ2-1, with D possibly TRBD2 on 6 matching bases. Germline V lookup: CDR1 SGHDT, CDR2 YYEEEE. V was clipped by 1 base and J by 5 bases, with 16 bases between them. This CDR3 comprises 16 residues. The CDR3: CASSLFTGDSDNEQFF. For the CDR3, the DNA is TGTGCCAGCAGCTTGTTCACGGGGGACTCAGACAATGAGCAGTTCTTC.

The V gene is TRBV18, the J gene TRBJ1-2; TRBD1 aligns across 9 bases. After removal of 2 bases from V and 8 bases from J, the junction contained 3 bases not matched to a gene. CDR1 KGHSH and CDR2 LQKENI come from the germline V gene. The CDR3 has 13 residues. This CDR3 is CASSPRTGVGYTF. The CDR3, as DNA: TGTGCCAGCTCACCAAGGACAGGGGTCGGCTACACCTTC. Drawing the rest from reference TRBV18 and TRBJ1-2, the complete variable domain is NAGVMQNPRHLVRRRGQEARLRCSPMKGHSHVYWYRQLPEEGLKFMVYLQKENIIDESGMPKERFSAEFPKEGPSILRIQQVVRGDSAAYFCASSPRTGVGYTFGSGTRLTVV.

This chain connects TRBV6-5 to TRBJ2-5, with D tentatively TRBD1 (6 bases). Trimming stripped 9 bases from V and 3 bases from J, with 20 bases between. CDR3 length equals 15 residues. The V gene's germline CDR1 is MNHEY and CDR2 SVGAGI. The CDR3: CASTSPGAPEETQYF. CDR3 coding DNA: TGTGCCAGTACCTCGCCAGGGGCGCCTGAAGAGACCCAGTACTTC.

This clone appeared once. The chain couples TRBV7-2 to TRBJ2-7; 13 bases agree with TRBD2. This CDR3 comprises 16 residues. Germline CDR1 reads SGHTA; CDR2 reads FQGNSA. V trimming: 4 bases; J trimming: 3 bases; junction bases outside the gene matches: 6. The CDR3 sequence: CASSSRTSGSLYEQYF. CDR3 DNA sequence: TGTGCCAGCAGCTCCCGGACTAGCGGGAGTCTCTACGAGCAGTACTTC.

The rearrangement uses TRBV29-1 and TRBJ1-5, with unresolved D. CDR3 length: 13 residues. CDR1 is SQVTM and CDR2 is ANQGSEA in the germline V gene. V gave up 1 base and J gave up 5 bases, with 9 bases separating them. The CDR3 region has the DNA TGCAGCGTTGAAGTTTCCGGGGATCAGCCCCAGCATTTT. Translation: CSVEVSGDQPQHF. The full variable domain, completed using reference TRBV29-1 and TRBJ1-5, is SAVISQKPSRDICQRGTSLTIQCQVDSQVTMMFWYRQQPGQSLTLIATANQGSEATYESGFVIDKFPISRPNLTFSTLTVSNMSPEDSSIYLCSVEVSGDQPQHFGDGTRLSIL.

As DNA, the CDR3 is TGTGCCAGCAGCTTGGTTCGGAGGCCCCCTCCCCCTATGAACACTGAAGCTTTCTTT. It encodes CASSLVRRPPPPMNTEAFF. The V call is TRBV5-6, the J call TRBJ1-1; D call uncertain. The CDR3 runs to 19 residues. Trimming left V 0 bases short and J 0 bases short, with 21 bases between. From germline, CDR1 is SGHDT and CDR2 YYEEEE.

The rearrangement links TRBV27 to TRBJ2-7; 8 bases align to TRBD1. The length of the CDR3 is 13 residues. CDR1 and CDR2 from the germline V gene are MNHEY and SMNVEV (reference sequence). Unmatched junction bases numbered 10, after V lost 8 bases and J lost 7 bases. CDR3 in amino acids: CASGVRTGLEQYF. In DNA form, the CDR3 reads TGTGCCAGCGGGGTAAGGACAGGGCTGGAGCAGTACTTC.

The genes are TRBV19 and TRBJ2-3; D is ambiguous. The CDR3 spans 13 residues. Looked up from germline, CDR1 is LNHDA and CDR2 is SQIVND (reference sequence). Deletions cut 5 bases from V and 2 bases from J, with 8 bases between. The chain's CDR3 is CASSDSDTDTQYF. CDR3 coding DNA: TGTGCCAGTAGTGACTCCGACACAGATACGCAGTATTTT.

This clone was seen only once. The chain couples TRBV5-1 to TRBJ2-2; TRBD1 matches at 9 bases. The V and J ends lost 2 bases and 7 bases, in that order; junction bases with no gene match: 12. Germline-derived CDR1 and CDR2 are SGHRS and YFSETQ. This CDR3 region has 17 residues. The CDR3 nucleotides read TGCGCCAGCAGCTTAAACCCCGGGACAGGGCCTAACGGGGAGCTGTTTTTT. It encodes CASSLNPGTGPNGELFF.

The CDR3 sequence is CASTPRVGTDTQYF. The CDR3 bases are TGTGCCAGCACTCCCAGGGTGGGAACAGATACGCAGTATTTT. The chain recombines TRBV2 with TRBJ2-3, with D perhaps TRBD1 (5 bases). Trimming removed 7 bases at V and 3 bases at J, with 14 bases between. Germline CDR1 and CDR2: SNHLY and FYNNEI. The CDR3 loop spans 14 amino acids. Full variable domain (outside the CDR3, taken from reference TRBV2 and TRBJ2-3): EPEVTQTPSHQVTQMGQEVILRCVPISNHLYFYWYRQILGQKVEFLVSFYNNEISEKSEIFDDQFSVERPDGSNFTLKIRSTKLEDSAMYFCASTPRVGTDTQYFGPGTRLTVL.

This rearrangement joins TRBV29-1 to TRBJ1-4, with 7 bases matching TRBD1. Germline V gene sequence: CDR1 SQVTM, CDR2 ANQGSEA. The CDR3 is 15 residues long. V gave up 6 bases and J gave up 3 bases; unmatched junction bases: 10. The CDR3 DNA follows: TGCAGCGTGACTCCGACCGGGACAGCTAATGAAAAACTGTTTTTT. It encodes CSVTPTGTANEKLFF.

The V and J genes are TRBV11-2 and TRBJ2-5; weak D call: TRBD2 (6 bases). Germline V CDR1 and CDR2: SGHAT, FQNNGV. Trimming took off 8 bases at V and 4 bases at J, with 14 bases between the two ends. The CDR3 extends over 13 amino acids. CDR3 nucleotide sequence: TGTGCCAGCGCCGGCGGGAACGGAGAGACCCAGTACTTC. It encodes CASAGGNGETQYF. The full variable domain, its missing parts supplied by reference TRBV11-2 and TRBJ2-5, is EAGVAQSPRYKIIEKRQSVAFWCNPISGHATLYWYQQILGQGPKLLIQFQNNGVVDDSQLPKDRFSAERLKGVDSTLKIQPAKLEDSAVYLCASAGGNGETQYFGPGTRLLVL.

The V gene is TRBV27, the J gene TRBJ2-7, with D possibly matching TRBD1 (6 bases). The ends were cut back, 5 bases at V and 7 bases at J, with 15 bases in the middle. CDR3 length: 13 amino acids. The germline CDR1 and CDR2 sequences are MNHEY and SMNVEV (reference sequence). The CDR3 reads CASSQMGAEEQYF. The CDR3 DNA reads as TGTGCCAGCAGTCAAATGGGGGCCGAGGAGCAGTACTTC.

This clone was found once. The chain uses TRBV4-1 and TRBJ2-1; 9 bases are shared with TRBD1. Losses at the gene ends were 0 bases for V and 6 bases for J; bases not matched to a gene: 6. The CDR3 spans 16 residues. Per the germline V gene, CDR1 is MGHRA and CDR2 is YSYEKL. The CDR3: CASSQDLRDRVNEQFF. The CDR3 region has the DNA TGCGCCAGCAGCCAAGACCTCCGGGACAGGGTCAATGAGCAGTTCTTC.

The CDR3 here is CASSLRLAGGGDEQFF. The DNA of the CDR3 is TGTGCCAGCAGCTTAAGGCTAGCGGGAGGAGGCGATGAGCAGTTCTTC. The chain is built from TRBV7-8 and TRBJ2-1, with 11 bases that match TRBD2. Germline trimming cut 2 bases from V and 8 bases from J; bases unmatched to any gene: 8. Germline V CDR1 and CDR2: SGHVS, FQNEAQ. The CDR3 has 16 residues.